Below are 10 T cell receptor beta chains sequenced from a single sample in a study of TIL therapy for anti-PD-1-resistant metastatic lung cancer. The libraries were made with immunoSEQ v3. Data came from immunoSEQ multiplex PCR; TCRdb stores just in-frame clones and leaves some out. The sample holds about 26,000 clones, under 80% seen once. Documented time point: pre-treatment sample, taken before nivolumab and TIL therapy. Tumor tissue came from excised metastases, mostly pleural nodules or supraclavicular lymph nodes. The specimen was tumor tissue, collected at baseline. These receptors all stem from a woman aged 30-85 years with non-small cell lung cancer.

V and J are TRBV5-1 and TRBJ1-6; possibly TRBD1 for D (5 bases). The V and J ends lost 1 base and 14 bases respectively, with 13 bases between them. This CDR3 is 13 amino acids long. CDR1 and CDR2 (germline): SGHRS, YFSETQ. Here the CDR3 reads CASSLNFGGSLHF. CDR3 coding DNA: TGCGCCAGCAGCTTGAACTTCGGGGGGTCCCTCCACTTT.

In its sample, this clone ranks as medium-sized. This sequence joins TRBV6-1 and TRBJ2-3; no definite D call. V was clipped by 1 base and J by 2 bases, with 10 bases between them. Germline CDR1 reads MNHNS; CDR2 reads SASEGT. The CDR3 runs to 15 residues. The CDR3 protein is CASSEGPIFTDTQYF. In nucleotides, the CDR3 is TGTGCCAGCAGTGAAGGACCGATCTTCACAGATACGCAGTATTTT.

This rearrangement joins TRBV4-1 to TRBJ2-3; the match to TRBD2 covers 11 bases. This CDR3 region has 17 residues. CDR1 and CDR2 from the germline V gene are MGHRA and YSYEKL. Unmatched junction bases numbered 6, after V lost 1 base and J lost 3 bases. This chain's CDR3 is CASSQANLAGGTDTQYF. In DNA, the CDR3 is TGCGCCAGCAGCCAAGCTAACCTAGCGGGAGGTACAGATACGCAGTATTTT.

The V and J genes are TRBV7-9 and TRBJ2-7; 8 nucleotides align to TRBD2. The V gene end was trimmed by 3 bases and the J gene end by 5 bases; junction bases not matched to a gene: 6. CDR3 size: 14 residues. Germline V lookup: CDR1 SEHNR, CDR2 FQNEAQ (reference sequence). In DNA, the CDR3 is TGTGCCAGCAGCTTGGGAGCGGGAGAGAACGAGCAGTACTTC. Amino acid sequence: CASSLGAGENEQYF.

The chain links TRBV30 to TRBJ2-7; no firm D call. This CDR3 has 13 residues. Trimming took off 2 bases at V and 2 bases at J, with 10 bases between the two ends. From germline, CDR1 is GTSNPN and CDR2 SVGIG (reference sequence). The CDR3 region has the DNA TGTGCCTGGAGTCCGACGGTTCCCTACGAGCAGTACTTC. It codes for CAWSPTVPYEQYF.

This clone was counted between two and nine times. This chain links TRBV4-2 with TRBJ1-1; D remains ambiguous. CDR1 is LGHNA, CDR2 YNFKEQ, per germline. V dropped 4 bases and J dropped 4 bases, with 16 bases sitting between them. The CDR3 is made up of 15 amino acids. The CDR3 DNA sequence: TGTGCCAGCAGCCCCGAGACGGCCCAAGTCACTGAAGCTTTCTTT. It is translated as CASSPETAQVTEAFF.

This clone has just a few counts. The rearrangement joins TRBV6-1 to TRBJ1-4; D gene unclear. V was trimmed by 1 base and J by 8 bases, leaving 5 bases between them. CDR3 length: 12 amino acids. Germline V gene sequence: CDR1 MNHNS, CDR2 SASEGT. CDR3 amino acids: CASSEVREKLFF. The CDR3 region has the DNA TGTGCCAGCAGTGAAGTCCGGGAAAAACTGTTTTTT.

The V and J genes are TRBV9 and TRBJ2-3, with TRBD2 as a possible D gene (6 bases). CDR1 and CDR2 from the germline V gene are SGDLS and YYNGEE. CDR3 size: 11 residues. Trimming removed 4 bases from V and 10 bases from J, with 10 bases in between. The CDR3 DNA is TGTGCCAGCAGCCCCGGGGGTGCGCAGTATTTT. Translation: CASSPGGAQYF.

The rearrangement joins TRBV2 to TRBJ2-5, with D tentatively TRBD1 (6 bases). This CDR3 is built from 14 residues. V lost 8 bases and J 2 bases, leaving 15 bases between the germline ends. CDR1 SNHLY and CDR2 FYNNEI come from the germline V gene. This CDR3 is CASEVNRAQETQYF. As DNA, the CDR3 is TGTGCCAGCGAGGTTAACAGGGCTCAAGAGACCCAGTACTTC.

The gene calls are TRBV29-1 and TRBJ1-1; 8 bases align to TRBD1. Germline V gene sequence: CDR1 SQVTM, CDR2 ANQGSEA. V trimming: 5 bases; J trimming: 4 bases; junction bases outside the gene matches: 12. This CDR3 comprises 15 residues. As DNA, the CDR3 is TGCAGCGTTTCGACAGGGGTCTGGTTAGGCACTGAAGCTTTCTTT. Translating it yields CSVSTGVWLGTEAFF.